This TCR beta chain derives from a study of T cell changes during pregnancy in multiple sclerosis. Sequencing was performed with immunoSEQ multiplex PCR; in TCRdb, only in-frame clones are kept and a portion is missing. The data contain some 21,000 clones, about nine tenths of them singletons. The CDR3 is 15 amino acids. J gave up 2 bases and V 1 base, and 4 bases lay outside the gene matches. Germline V lookup: CDR1 LNHNV, CDR2 YYDKDF (reference sequence). This rearrangement joins TRBV15 to TRBJ2-5; 7 bases line up with TRBD2. This sequence originates from a female donor in good health, enrolled as a control in a pregnancy study. The specimen comprised CD8+ T cells from peripheral blood mononuclear cells, sampled in the second trimester of pregnancy. DNA of the CDR3: TGTGCCACCAGCAGAGTACTAGCGACGCAAGAGACCCAGTACTTC. This gives the protein CATSRVLATQETQYF.